Presented here are 18 T cell receptor beta chains from one specimen sequenced in a study of CXCR3-negative and CXCR3-positive naive CD8 T cells. No antigen has been identified for these receptors. UMI-tagged TRB cDNA libraries were built via 5' RACE. TCRdb re-called the 5' RACE reads and gives one entry per CDR3 protein, without DNA. The table lists approximately 140,000 distinct CDR3 sequences. Study conclusions and caveats: Greater hydrophobicity was found in TRB CDR3s of CXCR3-positive naive cells than of CXCR3-negative naive cells.

The material sequenced was naive CXCR3+ CD8+ T cells from blood. The subset denotes: CD45RO-CCR7+CD27+CD95- naive CD8+ T cells expressing CXCR3 (TNR3+). All receptors derive from a human donor in good health. Some clones in this sample may be carry-over from other donors' samples.

V and J are TRBV20-1 and TRBJ1-3. The CDR3 is 15 amino acids. Germline-derived CDR1 and CDR2 are DFQATT and SNEGSKA (reference sequence). CDR3 residues: CSARDLWGSGNTIYF.

The chain has TRBV30 and TRBJ2-3; checking the TCRdb D call of TRBD1 is not possible without DNA. Germline CDR1 and CDR2: GTSNPN and SVGIG (reference sequence). The length of the CDR3 is 14 residues. CDR3 amino acids: CAWAWGGATDTQYF.

The chain has TRBV11-2 and TRBJ2-7; TCRdb's assignment of TRBD1 cannot be checked, as there is no DNA. Per the germline V gene, CDR1 is SGHAT and CDR2 is FQNNGV. There are 15 residues in the CDR3. CDR3 sequence: CASRPVPAGTGEQYF. The full variable domain, with the rest looked up from reference TRBV11-2 and TRBJ2-7, is EAGVAQSPRYKIIEKRQSVAFWCNPISGHATLYWYQQILGQGPKLLIQFQNNGVVDDSQLPKDRFSAERLKGVDSTLKIQPAKLEDSAVYLCASRPVPAGTGEQYFGPGTRLTVT.

This chain joins TRBV6-2 or TRBV6-3 and TRBJ2-3; the D gene TCRdb calls, TRBD2, cannot be checked with no DNA. Germline loops: CDR1 MNHEY, CDR2 SVGEGT. The CDR3 contains 16 residues. CDR3 sequence: CASSSPAGGPGDTQYF.

The chain combines TRBV5-1 with TRBJ1-6. Germline V lookup: CDR1 SGHRS, CDR2 YFSETQ. The length of the CDR3 is 13 residues. The CDR3 region is CASSQSGHSPLHF.

The V gene is TRBV7-8, the J gene TRBJ2-2. CDR1 and CDR2 (germline): SGHVS, FQNEAQ. The CDR3 runs to 14 residues. The CDR3 here is CASSSTVNTGELFF.

The chain links TRBV23-1 to TRBJ2-7; TCRdb picks TRBD1, but there is no DNA to check that call. TRBV23-1 is flagged as an ORF with uncertain function. The CDR3 sequence is 17 residues long. The CDR3 is CASSQRWRASGGLEQYF.

V is TRBV7-9 and J is TRBJ1-3; TCRdb lists TRBD1, though no DNA is available to test this call. This CDR3 comprises 11 residues. CDR1 is SEHNR, CDR2 FQNEAQ, per germline (reference sequence). CDR3 region: CASRGTNTIYF.

The chain links TRBV9 to TRBJ1-1. Germline V gene data show CDR1 as SGDLS and CDR2 as YYNGEE. The CDR3 covers 13 residues. The CDR3 region is CASSRTLNTEAFF.

The chain joins TRBV7-6 to TRBJ2-7; lacking DNA, the TRBD2 call made by TCRdb goes unchecked. The germline V gene encodes CDR1 SGHVS and CDR2 FNYEAQ. This CDR3 is built from 15 residues. The chain's CDR3 is CASSFSDSGTYEQYF.

The chain joins TRBV5-1 to TRBJ1-5. Germline CDR1 SGHRS, CDR2 YFSETQ. The CDR3 length is 20 residues. CDR3 region: CASSLSYRTGGRRGNQPQHF.

V gene TRBV29-1 combines with J gene TRBJ1-2; TCRdb calls TRBD1, which cannot be checked without DNA. The CDR3 is 13 residues long. Germline assignment: CDR1 SQVTM and CDR2 ANQGSEA. CDR3 region: CSVADSRDYGYTF.

V is TRBV28 and J is TRBJ1-5; TCRdb indicates TRBD1, and absent DNA this call remains unverified. Germline CDR1 is MDHEN and CDR2 is SYDVKM. This CDR3 has 16 residues. The CDR3 loop reads CASSLIPGQPNQPQHF.

The chain has TRBV7-9 and TRBJ2-7. The germline CDR1 and CDR2 sequences are SEHNR and FQNEAQ (reference sequence). The CDR3 spans 12 residues. CDR3 amino acids: CASSLGGSEQYF.

The chain has TRBV29-1 and TRBJ2-7; the TCRdb call, TRBD2, lacks DNA for checking. The CDR3 runs to 15 residues. Germline CDR1 reads SQVTM; CDR2 reads ANQGSEA. The CDR3 spells CSVQGTSGRVDEQYF.

The chain recombines TRBV29-1 with TRBJ1-1. The CDR3 is 12 amino acids. Looked up from germline, CDR1 is SQVTM and CDR2 is ANQGSEA. The CDR3 spells CSAFPVGTEAFF.

The chain has TRBV29-1 and TRBJ1-2; without DNA, the TCRdb call of TRBD1 cannot be checked. This CDR3 contains 12 residues. Germline V gene data show CDR1 as SQVTM and CDR2 as ANQGSEA. The CDR3 reads CSVEDGTYGYTF.

V is TRBV7-9 and J is TRBJ2-7; TCRdb names TRBD2, which stays unverified in the absence of DNA. This CDR3 comprises 15 residues. The germline CDR1 and CDR2 sequences are SEHNR and FQNEAQ (reference sequence). This chain's CDR3 is CASSPRLAGYYEQYF.